This record looks at one T cell receptor (beta chain) sequence and its context. Time point reported: after dendritic cell vaccination, including at tumor progression/relapse. The record originates from a study of glioma-infiltrating T cells after dendritic cell vaccination. Here immunoSEQ multiplex PCR was the method, and the copy in TCRdb shows in-frame clones only, minus some. The sample contains 50,000 to 65,000 clones, 70% to 90% of which appear only once. The CDR3 is 14 residues long. Germline values: CDR1 SGHNT, CDR2 YYREEE (reference sequence). V shed 6 bases, J shed 2 bases, and the junction held 6 bases outside the gene matches.

The receptor was derived from a human donor with glioblastoma. The chain uses TRBV5-4 and TRBJ2-3; 7 bases agree with TRBD2. This specimen consisted of blood, obtained after dendritic cell vaccination. The CDR3 loop is CASTGGSLTDTQYF. The CDR3 DNA reads TGTGCCAGCACGGGGGGTAGCCTCACAGATACGCAGTATTTT.